This T cell receptor beta chain was identified in a study of blood T cell repertoires in COVID-19. How the authors handled the data: Amplification with reference gene primers provided the estimates of nucleated cell counts. The protocol was immunoSEQ multiplex PCR, while the TCRdb copy is restricted to in-frame clones and leaves out a portion. Clone size and V and J calls were adopted from that table, with D and trimming inferred from the DNA. The sample carries under 250,000 clones, approximately 85% recorded once. The CDR3 is made up of 17 amino acids. Germline V gene sequence: CDR1 GTSNPN, CDR2 SVGIG (reference sequence). V was trimmed by 2 bases and J by 0 bases, leaving 14 bases between them. Enrolled during active infection, Seattle patients were then followed longitudinally.

This chain links TRBV30 with TRBJ1-6; no clear D. The source of this sequence is a woman in her seventies with COVID-19, enrolled during active disease. Sequenced input: peripheral blood. CDR3 sequence: CAWSLAGRSSYNSPLHF. CDR3 sequence (DNA): TGTGCCTGGAGTTTGGCTGGTAGGAGCTCCTATAATTCACCCCTCCACTTT. Full variable domain (missing parts from reference TRBV30 and TRBJ1-6): SQTIHQWPATLVQPVGSPLSLECTVEGTSNPNLYWYRQAAGRGLQLLFYSVGIGQISSEVPQNLSASRPQDRQFILSSKKLLLSDSGFYLCAWSLAGRSSYNSPLHFGNGTRLTVT.